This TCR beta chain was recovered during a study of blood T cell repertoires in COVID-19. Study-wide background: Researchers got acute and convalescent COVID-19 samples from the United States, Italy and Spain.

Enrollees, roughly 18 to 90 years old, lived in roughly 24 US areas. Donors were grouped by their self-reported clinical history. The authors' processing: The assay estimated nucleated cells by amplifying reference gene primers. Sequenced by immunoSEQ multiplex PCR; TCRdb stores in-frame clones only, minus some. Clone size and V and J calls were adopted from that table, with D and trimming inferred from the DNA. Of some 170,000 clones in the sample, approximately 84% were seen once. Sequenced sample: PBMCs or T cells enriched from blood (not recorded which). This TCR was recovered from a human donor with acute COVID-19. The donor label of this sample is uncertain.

The CDR3 here is CASSKGGEGNEQFF. CDR3 coding DNA: TGTGCCAGCAGCAAAGGAGGCGAGGGCAATGAGCAGTTCTTC. V is TRBV21-1 and J is TRBJ2-1; the table assigns TRBD2, which was not confirmed against the DNA. TRBV21-1 is marked as a pseudogene. The CDR3 is 14 amino acids.